The rows below give T cell receptor beta chains drawn from one sample of a study of T cells after yellow fever vaccination. TCRdb processed the 5' RACE reads anew with MiXCR; each CDR3 protein has one entry. The sample has some 500,000 distinct CDR3 sequences, about 13% seen once. The sample consisted of PBMCs, taken on the day of the yellow fever booster vaccination. Receptors were obtained from a young man who received the YFV17D yellow fever vaccine. The CDR3 runs from the conserved cysteine through the conserved F or W. Fields, in order: V gene, D gene, clone size, J gene, CDR3 protein, CDR3 DNA. D genes are given only for firm matches. Size is omitted from some rows. Given values are once, few, many or a class for expanded clones.

v_call: TRBV12-3/TRBV12-4; d_call: TRBD1; clone_size: few; j_call: TRBJ1-2; cdr3_aa: CASSSRDRGLFGYGYTF; cdr3_nt: TGTGCCAGCAGTTCCCGGGACAGGGGGCTCTTTGGCTATGGCTACACCTTC
v_call: TRBV27; d_call: -; clone_size: few; j_call: TRBJ1-1; cdr3_aa: CASRRITGPRNTEAFF; cdr3_nt: TGTGCCAGCAGGCGTATCACGGGACCGAGGAACACTGAAGCTTTCTTT
v_call: TRBV7-2; d_call: TRBD2; clone_size: -; j_call: TRBJ2-1; cdr3_aa: CASSEALAGGYNEQFF; cdr3_nt: TGTGCCAGCAGCGAAGCCCTAGCGGGAGGGTACAATGAGCAGTTCTTC
v_call: TRBV6-2/TRBV6-3; d_call: -; clone_size: few; j_call: TRBJ1-2; cdr3_aa: CASSSAGMSGYTF; cdr3_nt: TGTGCCAGCAGTTCCGCTGGGATGAGTGGCTACACCTTC
v_call: TRBV5-8; d_call: -; clone_size: -; j_call: TRBJ1-1; cdr3_aa: CASSRDGDPGAFF; cdr3_nt: TGTGCCAGCAGCCGAGACGGGGATCCAGGAGCTTTCTTT
v_call: TRBV18; d_call: -; clone_size: few; j_call: TRBJ2-3; cdr3_aa: CASTGVGTDTQYF; cdr3_nt: TGTGCCAGCACCGGAGTCGGCACCGATACGCAGTATTTT
v_call: TRBV19; d_call: TRBD2; clone_size: -; j_call: TRBJ2-1; cdr3_aa: CASTTSGSIYEQFF; cdr3_nt: TGTGCCAGTACGACTAGCGGGAGTATCTATGAGCAGTTCTTC
v_call: TRBV7-2; d_call: TRBD1; clone_size: few; j_call: TRBJ2-3; cdr3_aa: CASVDREITDTQYF; cdr3_nt: TGTGCCAGCGTGGACAGGGAAATCACAGATACGCAGTATTTT
v_call: TRBV9; d_call: TRBD2; clone_size: few; j_call: TRBJ2-5; cdr3_aa: CASSVEREESETQYF; cdr3_nt: TGTGCCAGCAGCGTTGAGCGGGAGGAGAGCGAGACCCAGTACTTC
v_call: TRBV12-3/TRBV12-4; d_call: -; clone_size: few; j_call: TRBJ2-3; cdr3_aa: CASSLESRSTDTQYF; cdr3_nt: TGTGCCAGCAGTTTAGAAAGCAGAAGCACAGATACGCAGTATTTT
v_call: TRBV7-2; d_call: TRBD2; clone_size: -; j_call: TRBJ2-1; cdr3_aa: CASRRTSANEQFF; cdr3_nt: TGTGCCAGCAGACGGACTAGCGCCAATGAGCAGTTCTTC
v_call: TRBV4-3; d_call: -; clone_size: -; j_call: TRBJ2-1; cdr3_aa: CASSRTRVFEYNEQFF; cdr3_nt: TGCGCCAGCAGCCGGACGCGGGTATTCGAGTACAATGAGCAGTTCTTC
v_call: TRBV19; d_call: -; clone_size: -; j_call: TRBJ2-4; cdr3_aa: CASSIDRKNIQYF; cdr3_nt: TGTGCCAGTAGTATAGATAGGAAAAACATTCAGTACTTC
v_call: TRBV7-3; d_call: -; clone_size: -; j_call: TRBJ2-7; cdr3_aa: CASSLNPGEGKQYF; cdr3_nt: TGTGCCAGCAGCTTAAATCCGGGCGAGGGGAAGCAGTACTTC
v_call: TRBV5-1; d_call: -; clone_size: few; j_call: TRBJ2-5; cdr3_aa: CASSRLGVRETQYF; cdr3_nt: TGCGCCAGCAGTCGATTGGGGGTCCGAGAGACCCAGTACTTC
v_call: TRBV4-1; d_call: TRBD1; clone_size: few; j_call: TRBJ2-7; cdr3_aa: CASSQEGQGGSYEQYF; cdr3_nt: TGCGCCAGCAGCCAAGAGGGACAGGGCGGATCCTACGAGCAGTACTTC
v_call: TRBV6-2/TRBV6-3; d_call: TRBD2; clone_size: -; j_call: TRBJ2-1; cdr3_aa: CASRTTSGDYNEQFF; cdr3_nt: TGTGCCAGCAGAACGACTAGCGGGGATTACAATGAGCAGTTCTTC
v_call: TRBV28; d_call: -; clone_size: few; j_call: TRBJ1-5; cdr3_aa: CASSLRPYRQPQHF; cdr3_nt: TGTGCCAGCAGTTTACGGCCCTATCGTCAGCCCCAGCATTTT
v_call: TRBV30; d_call: TRBD1; clone_size: few; j_call: TRBJ2-7; cdr3_aa: CAWRRQGVSYEQYF; cdr3_nt: TGTGCCTGGAGACGACAGGGAGTTTCCTACGAGCAGTACTTC
v_call: TRBV4-2; d_call: TRBD2; clone_size: few; j_call: TRBJ2-1; cdr3_aa: CASSQEEGLAGAEQFF; cdr3_nt: TGTGCCAGCAGCCAAGAGGAGGGACTAGCGGGAGCCGAGCAGTTCTTC
v_call: TRBV7-2; d_call: -; clone_size: -; j_call: TRBJ2-5; cdr3_aa: CASSRGAFLETQYF; cdr3_nt: TGTGCCAGCAGCCGGGGAGCGTTTCTGGAGACCCAGTACTTC
v_call: TRBV11-2; d_call: -; clone_size: -; j_call: TRBJ2-1; cdr3_aa: CASSLVGQGLINEQFF; cdr3_nt: TGTGCCAGCAGCTTAGTAGGGCAGGGGCTGATCAATGAGCAGTTCTTC
v_call: TRBV20-1; d_call: -; clone_size: -; j_call: TRBJ2-3; cdr3_aa: CSARVQITDTQYF; cdr3_nt: TGCAGTGCTAGAGTGCAGATCACAGATACGCAGTATTTT
v_call: TRBV20-1; d_call: TRBD2; clone_size: many; j_call: TRBJ2-1; cdr3_aa: CSAPYGTSPRNEQFF; cdr3_nt: TGCAGTGCTCCCTACGGGACTAGTCCTCGGAATGAGCAGTTCTTC
v_call: TRBV6-1; d_call: -; clone_size: -; j_call: TRBJ2-3; cdr3_aa: CASSGPGIRRKTDTQYF; cdr3_nt: TGTGCCAGCAGTGGACCCGGGATTCGGAGAAAGACAGATACGCAGTATTTT
v_call: TRBV6-2/TRBV6-3; d_call: -; clone_size: -; j_call: TRBJ1-5; cdr3_aa: CASRSTGLQPQHF; cdr3_nt: TGTGCCAGCAGGTCGACAGGTCTTCAGCCCCAGCATTTT
v_call: TRBV4-3; d_call: -; clone_size: few; j_call: TRBJ2-7; cdr3_aa: CASSQDTGPRRSEQYF; cdr3_nt: TGCGCCAGCAGCCAAGATACAGGCCCCCGACGTAGCGAGCAGTACTTC
v_call: TRBV21-1; d_call: -; clone_size: -; j_call: TRBJ2-1; cdr3_aa: CASSARELASGSYNEQFF; cdr3_nt: TGTGCCAGCAGCGCCCGCGAACTAGCGTCAGGATCCTACAATGAGCAGTTCTTC
v_call: TRBV9; d_call: -; clone_size: -; j_call: TRBJ2-7; cdr3_aa: CASSVADPVNGEQYF; cdr3_nt: TGTGCCAGCAGCGTAGCTGACCCCGTGAATGGGGAGCAGTACTTC
v_call: TRBV20-1; d_call: -; clone_size: -; j_call: TRBJ2-7; cdr3_aa: CSAPSSALRSYEQYF; cdr3_nt: TGCAGTGCCCCCTCCAGTGCTCTGCGGTCCTACGAGCAGTACTTC
v_call: TRBV30; d_call: -; clone_size: many; j_call: TRBJ2-1; cdr3_aa: CAWSFDGGSEQFF; cdr3_nt: TGTGCCTGGAGTTTTGATGGAGGAAGTGAGCAGTTCTTC
v_call: TRBV5-1; d_call: TRBD2; clone_size: few; j_call: TRBJ2-3; cdr3_aa: CASSTTSSTDTQYF; cdr3_nt: TGCGCCAGCAGCACGACTAGCAGCACAGATACGCAGTATTTT
v_call: TRBV9; d_call: TRBD2; clone_size: -; j_call: TRBJ2-7; cdr3_aa: CASSVGTSGIHEQYF; cdr3_nt: TGTGCCAGCAGCGTAGGGACTAGCGGGATCCACGAGCAGTACTTC
v_call: TRBV9; d_call: -; clone_size: few; j_call: TRBJ2-2; cdr3_aa: CASRVDTTNTGELFF; cdr3_nt: TGTGCCAGCAGGGTGGACACGACGAACACCGGGGAGCTGTTTTTT
v_call: TRBV28; d_call: -; clone_size: many; j_call: TRBJ2-2; cdr3_aa: CASSPQGGASTGELFF; cdr3_nt: TGTGCCAGCAGTCCCCAGGGGGGCGCATCCACCGGGGAGCTGTTTTTT
v_call: TRBV19; d_call: -; clone_size: many; j_call: TRBJ1-5; cdr3_aa: CASTSTEHRLNQPQHF; cdr3_nt: TGTGCCAGTACCTCGACAGAGCACCGACTAAATCAGCCCCAGCATTTT
v_call: TRBV7-2; d_call: TRBD1; clone_size: few; j_call: TRBJ1-5; cdr3_aa: CASNDLTGDDSQPQHF; cdr3_nt: TGTGCCAGCAACGATTTGACAGGGGACGATAGTCAGCCCCAGCATTTT
v_call: TRBV7-3; d_call: TRBD2; clone_size: few; j_call: TRBJ2-2; cdr3_aa: CASSELAGVSTGELFF; cdr3_nt: TGTGCCAGCAGCGAGCTAGCGGGAGTTTCCACCGGGGAGCTGTTTTTT
v_call: TRBV7-6; d_call: TRBD1; clone_size: few; j_call: TRBJ2-1; cdr3_aa: CASSTAGGVNEQFF; cdr3_nt: TGTGCCAGCTCCACCGCAGGGGGAGTCAATGAGCAGTTCTTC
v_call: TRBV7-2; d_call: -; clone_size: few; j_call: TRBJ2-3; cdr3_aa: CASSPEPGRSTDTQYF; cdr3_nt: TGTGCCAGCAGCCCCGAGCCGGGACGGAGCACAGATACGCAGTATTTT
v_call: TRBV9; d_call: -; clone_size: few; j_call: TRBJ1-1; cdr3_aa: CASSDSQENTEAFF; cdr3_nt: TGTGCCAGCAGCGACTCACAGGAAAACACTGAAGCTTTCTTT
v_call: TRBV20-1; d_call: TRBD2; clone_size: few; j_call: TRBJ2-7; cdr3_aa: CSARDLNTSGVSYEQYF; cdr3_nt: TGCAGTGCTAGAGATTTAAATACTAGCGGGGTCTCCTACGAGCAGTACTTC
v_call: TRBV18; d_call: TRBD2; clone_size: -; j_call: TRBJ2-5; cdr3_aa: CASSPQREYQETQYF; cdr3_nt: TGTGCCAGCTCACCACAGCGGGAGTACCAAGAGACCCAGTACTTC
v_call: TRBV6-5; d_call: TRBD2; clone_size: -; j_call: TRBJ2-3; cdr3_aa: CASSHSSGSPLADTQYF; cdr3_nt: TGTGCCAGCAGTCACAGTAGCGGGAGCCCTCTGGCAGATACGCAGTATTTT
v_call: TRBV20-1; d_call: -; clone_size: -; j_call: TRBJ2-1; cdr3_aa: CSASDRRVYNEQFF; cdr3_nt: TGCAGTGCTAGTGACAGAAGGGTTTACAATGAGCAGTTCTTC
v_call: TRBV20-1; d_call: -; clone_size: many; j_call: TRBJ2-5; cdr3_aa: CSARENQETQYF; cdr3_nt: TGCAGTGCCCGGGAGAACCAAGAGACCCAGTACTTC
v_call: TRBV7-2; d_call: -; clone_size: few; j_call: TRBJ2-3; cdr3_aa: CASSLDNSSQYF; cdr3_nt: TGTGCCAGCAGCTTAGATAACAGTTCGCAGTATTTT
v_call: TRBV29-1; d_call: TRBD2; clone_size: many; j_call: TRBJ2-1; cdr3_aa: CSVVSGRSSYNEQFF; cdr3_nt: TGCAGCGTGGTGAGCGGGAGGAGCTCCTACAATGAGCAGTTCTTC
v_call: TRBV25-1; d_call: -; clone_size: few; j_call: TRBJ2-5; cdr3_aa: CASSEWGLETQYF; cdr3_nt: TGTGCCAGCAGTGAATGGGGATTGGAGACCCAGTACTTC
v_call: TRBV30; d_call: -; clone_size: -; j_call: TRBJ2-7; cdr3_aa: CAWSLWATYEQYF; cdr3_nt: TGTGCCTGGAGTCTCTGGGCCACCTACGAGCAGTACTTC
v_call: TRBV7-9; d_call: TRBD1; clone_size: -; j_call: TRBJ1-4; cdr3_aa: CASSRTGGTNEKLFF; cdr3_nt: TGTGCCAGCAGCCGGACAGGGGGCACTAATGAAAAACTGTTTTTT
v_call: TRBV7-9; d_call: TRBD1; clone_size: -; j_call: TRBJ1-3; cdr3_aa: CASSPEGRDSSGNTIYF; cdr3_nt: TGTGCCAGCAGCCCGGAGGGTAGGGACAGCTCTGGAAACACCATATATTTT
v_call: TRBV30; d_call: TRBD1; clone_size: -; j_call: TRBJ2-7; cdr3_aa: CAWSVGTGGPYGQYF; cdr3_nt: TGTGCCTGGAGTGTCGGGACAGGGGGTCCCTACGGGCAGTACTTC
v_call: TRBV7-2; d_call: -; clone_size: -; j_call: TRBJ2-7; cdr3_aa: CASSLTQGLYEQYF; cdr3_nt: TGTGCCAGCAGCTTAACGCAGGGGCTATACGAGCAGTACTTC
v_call: TRBV20-1; d_call: -; clone_size: few; j_call: TRBJ2-1; cdr3_aa: CSASMGPKEEQFF; cdr3_nt: TGCAGTGCTAGTATGGGACCCAAAGAAGAGCAGTTCTTC
v_call: TRBV7-2; d_call: -; clone_size: -; j_call: TRBJ2-2; cdr3_aa: CASTYPTGRNTGELFF; cdr3_nt: TGTGCCAGCACCTACCCTACGGGCAGGAACACCGGGGAGCTGTTTTTT
v_call: TRBV5-6; d_call: -; clone_size: -; j_call: TRBJ2-3; cdr3_aa: CASSLLSGSGATQYF; cdr3_nt: TGTGCCAGCAGCTTGTTGTCAGGGAGCGGAGCTACGCAGTATTTT
v_call: TRBV7-2; d_call: TRBD2; clone_size: -; j_call: TRBJ2-7; cdr3_aa: CASSNSGRASYEQYF; cdr3_nt: TGTGCCAGCAGCAATAGCGGGAGGGCCTCCTACGAGCAGTACTTC
v_call: TRBV20-1; d_call: TRBD2; clone_size: few; j_call: TRBJ2-3; cdr3_aa: CSARGSGIDTQYF; cdr3_nt: TGCAGTGCCCGGGGCAGCGGGATTGATACGCAGTATTTT
v_call: TRBV4-3; d_call: TRBD1; clone_size: -; j_call: TRBJ2-7; cdr3_aa: CASSQNRGTLLEQYF; cdr3_nt: TGCGCCAGCAGCCAGAACAGGGGGACCCTCTTGGAGCAGTACTTC